These 31 T cell receptor beta chains originate from one sample sequenced in a study of shared clonotypes between healthy human individuals. Repertoires were generated with immunoSEQ multiplex PCR, while TCRdb's copy carries only in-frame clones and drops some. The sample comprises roughly 450,000 clones, less than 85% of which are singletons, and approximately 12% rests with the top ten. The sequenced sample was PBMCs. The receptors stem from a middle-aged woman in good health. Some clones in this sample may be carry-over from other donors' samples.

This clone came up a few times. This chain uses TRBV19 with TRBJ2-1, with 9 bases that match TRBD2. The CDR3 is 14 residues long. V lost 9 bases to trimming and J lost 4 bases; unmatched junction nucleotides: 7. Germline CDR1 reads LNHDA; CDR2 reads SQIVND (reference sequence). The CDR3 protein is CASTPTSGYNEQFF. CDR3 coding DNA: TGTGCCAGCACCCCTACTAGCGGGTACAATGAGCAGTTCTTC.

The chain employs TRBV11-2 and TRBJ2-7; D is unresolved. Germline V lookup: CDR1 SGHAT, CDR2 FQNNGV. The length of the CDR3 is 15 residues. Trimming removed 6 bases at V and 2 bases at J, with 17 bases between. The CDR3 loop is CASRPLSAFPYEQYF. The CDR3 DNA is TGTGCCAGCAGACCCCTCAGCGCTTTTCCCTACGAGCAGTACTTC.

The J gene is TRBJ2-7, the V gene TRBV28; perhaps TRBD1 as D (6 bases). Germline loops: CDR1 MDHEN, CDR2 SYDVKM. The CDR3 is 16 residues long. V shed 6 bases and J shed 6 bases, with 24 bases lying between them. This CDR3 is CASSTPTGKHGSEQYF. The CDR3, as DNA: TGTGCCAGCAGCACCCCGACAGGAAAGCACGGTAGCGAGCAGTACTTC.

V and J are TRBV11-3 and TRBJ2-1; D unresolved. CDR1 is SGHNT, CDR2 YENEEA, per germline. V was clipped by 5 bases and J by 6 bases, with 20 bases between them. The CDR3 consists of 16 residues. CDR3 sequence (DNA): TGTGCCAGCAGCCCGGCCCGAAACCCCACCCCCAATGAGCAGTTCTTC. Translated, it gives CASSPARNPTPNEQFF.

The CDR3 loop is CASSYGRQGLTDTQYF. The CDR3 DNA reads as TGTGCCAGCAGTTACGGGCGGCAGGGGCTCACAGATACGCAGTATTTT. The chain joins TRBV6-5 to TRBJ2-3, with a weak D call TRBD1 (6 bases). The CDR3 extends over 16 amino acids. CDR1 and CDR2 from the germline V gene are MNHEY and SVGAGI. The V end lost 2 bases, the J end lost 2 bases, and 14 bases lay between the germline ends.

The rearrangement links TRBV19 to TRBJ2-1, with TRBD2 matching over 7 bases. Trimming took 7 bases from V and 4 from J; bases not matched to a gene: 10. The CDR3 is made up of 15 amino acids. In germline, CDR1 is LNHDA, CDR2 SQIVND (reference sequence). CDR3 residues: CASNPGLAAYNEQFF. The CDR3 DNA follows: TGTGCCAGTAATCCGGGGCTAGCGGCTTACAATGAGCAGTTCTTC.

This chain connects TRBV27 to TRBJ2-5, with 7 bases aligning to TRBD1. The J call is doubtful: the DNA matches TRBJ2-7 better. Looked up from germline, CDR1 is MNHEY and CDR2 is SMNVEV (reference sequence). There are 12 residues in the CDR3. The CDR3 reads CASSRQGYEQYF. The CDR3 region has the DNA TGTGCCAGCAGCAGACAGGGCTACGAGCAGTACTTC.

In this sample, this clone turned up once. The CDR3: CASRHDRASRGSIDYTF. DNA for the CDR3: TGTGCCAGCAGACATGACAGGGCCTCCCGAGGCTCTATTGACTACACCTTC. The chain employs TRBV7-9 and TRBJ1-2; TRBD1 agrees at 7 bases. CDR3 length: 17 amino acids. With 6 bases clipped from V and 10 bases from J, the junction kept 23 bases outside the gene matches. In germline, CDR1 is SEHNR, CDR2 FQNEAQ (reference sequence).

Many counts were recorded for this clone. The CDR3 DNA is TGTGCCAGCTCACTTACGCCGGGACAGGGGCACGAAAAACTGTTTTTT. Encoded protein: CASSLTPGQGHEKLFF. The chain recombines TRBV18 with TRBJ1-4; 10 bases align to TRBD1. The CDR3 is made up of 16 amino acids. With V trimmed by 4 bases and J by 8 bases, 10 bases remained unmatched. The germline V gene has CDR1 KGHSH and CDR2 LQKENI.

This chain uses TRBV6-1 with TRBJ2-3; TRBD2 matches at 7 bases. Germline CDR1 is MNHNS and CDR2 is SASEGT. After removal of 0 bases from V and 4 bases from J, the junction contained 7 bases not matched to a gene. CDR3 size: 16 residues. The CDR3 DNA is TGTGCCAGCAGTGAAGCGCTTTACGGGGGGTCAGATACGCAGTATTTT. Translating it yields CASSEALYGGSDTQYF.

The chain joins TRBV10-3 to TRBJ2-3; D gene unclear. Trimming pared 3 bases from V and 8 bases from J, leaving 18 bases between. The CDR3 is made up of 15 amino acids. In germline, CDR1 is ENHRY, CDR2 SYGVKD. DNA for the CDR3: TGTGCCATCAGTGATAATCTACCCCCAACGGGTACGCAGTATTTT. It specifies CAISDNLPPTGTQYF.

The J gene is TRBJ2-5, the V gene TRBV7-2, with D hard to call. V lost 5 bases and J 4 bases, leaving 11 bases between the germline ends. Germline CDR1 reads SGHTA; CDR2 reads FQGNSA. This CDR3 comprises 13 residues. DNA of the CDR3: TGTGCCAGCAGCCCAATACATGGAGAGACCCAGTACTTC. Translated, it gives CASSPIHGETQYF.

This clone was observed once. The rearrangement links TRBV30 to TRBJ2-7; 9 bases line up with TRBD1. The CDR3 loop spans 13 amino acids. Germline V gene data show CDR1 as GTSNPN and CDR2 as SVGIG (reference sequence). Trimming cost V 2 bases and J 6 bases; bases outside gene matches: 5. CDR3 loop: CAWSPGTGFEQYF. The CDR3 DNA reads as TGTGCCTGGAGTCCCGGGACAGGGTTCGAGCAGTACTTC.

This chain links TRBV5-1 with TRBJ2-2; 13 bases are a match to TRBD2. V lost 1 base and J lost 5; bases outside the gene matches: 5. From germline, CDR1 is SGHRS and CDR2 YFSETQ. This CDR3 has 17 residues. The CDR3 DNA is TGCGCCAGCAGCTTGACTAGCGGGAGGGCCGGTACCGGGGAGCTGTTTTTT. Amino acids: CASSLTSGRAGTGELFF.

This rearrangement joins TRBV6-5 to TRBJ1-5; D gene unclear. The V gene lost 6 bases and the J gene lost 3 bases, with 9 bases spanning the gap. There are 13 residues in the CDR3. Germline V CDR1 and CDR2: MNHEY, SVGAGI. CDR3: CASRPHLNQPQHF. The CDR3 DNA sequence: TGTGCCAGCAGACCCCACCTCAATCAGCCCCAGCATTTT.

The genes are TRBV18 and TRBJ2-1, with 7 nucleotides matching TRBD2. The CDR3 has 13 amino acids. CDR1 and CDR2 (germline): KGHSH, LQKENI. V lost 5 bases and J lost 6; bases outside the gene matches: 4. DNA of the CDR3: TGTGCCAGCTCAAGGACTAGGGCCAATGAGCAGTTCTTC. This gives the protein CASSRTRANEQFF.

This clone is a singleton in its sample. This sample also contains other DNA sequences that code for the same CDR3. V usage is TRBV9 and J usage is TRBJ2-6, with D unclear. Trimming stripped 1 base from V and 1 base from J, with 3 bases between. Germline values: CDR1 SGDLS, CDR2 YYNGEE. The CDR3 is 14 amino acids. CDR3 loop: CASSVSSGANVLTF. In DNA form, the CDR3 reads TGTGCCAGCAGCGTAAGTTCTGGGGCCAACGTCCTGACTTTC.

The chain links TRBV6-6 to TRBJ1-1; D is possibly TRBD1 (6 bases). The germline V gene has CDR1 MNHNY and CDR2 SVGAGI (reference sequence). CDR3 length: 14 amino acids. With 5 bases removed from V and 3 bases from J, the gap between germline ends came to 13 bases. DNA of the CDR3: TGTGCCAGCAGTCCCAGGGGTGGGGACACTGAAGCTTTCTTT. Residues: CASSPRGGDTEAFF.

This clone appeared a single time. The chain uses TRBV5-1 and TRBJ2-5, with 14 positions matching TRBD2. V shed 3 bases, J shed 1 base, and the junction held 2 bases outside the gene matches. CDR3 length equals 16 residues. The V gene's germline CDR1 is SGHRS and CDR2 YFSETQ. The CDR3: CASSSGTSGSQETQYF. The CDR3 nucleotides are TGCGCCAGCAGCTCGGGGACTAGCGGGAGCCAAGAGACCCAGTACTTC.

This chain joins TRBV5-3 and TRBJ2-1, with a weak D call TRBD2 (5 bases). TRBV5-3 is flagged as an ORF with uncertain function. With 4 bases removed from V and 3 bases from J, the gap between germline ends came to 11 bases. The CDR3 covers 14 residues. DNA of the CDR3: TGTGCCAGAAGCCCCCCGGGATACTACAATGAGCAGTTCTTC. It specifies CARSPPGYYNEQFF.

This rearrangement joins TRBV30 to TRBJ1-5; the match to TRBD1 covers 7 bases. Germline-derived CDR1 and CDR2 are GTSNPN and SVGIG (reference sequence). The V segment lost 3 bases and the J segment 3 bases; nucleotides outside the gene matches: 8. The CDR3 runs to 15 residues. The CDR3 region has the DNA TGTGCCTGGAGCGGAAGGACAGGCATCAATCAGCCCCAGCATTTT. It codes for CAWSGRTGINQPQHF.

The J gene is TRBJ2-5, the V gene TRBV9, with 11 nucleotides matching TRBD2. Germline CDR1 and CDR2: SGDLS and YYNGEE. The CDR3 sequence is 15 residues long. V was clipped by 3 bases and J by 8 bases; unmatched bases: 9. The chain's CDR3 is CASSATSGSSPTQYF. Written as DNA, the CDR3 is TGTGCCAGCAGCGCTACTAGCGGGAGTTCCCCTACCCAGTACTTC. Filled out from reference TRBV9 and TRBJ2-5, the complete variable domain reads DSGVTQTPKHLITATGQRVTLRCSPRSGDLSVYWYQQSLDQGLQFLIQYYNGEERAKGNILERFSAQQFPDLHSELNLSSLELGDSALYFCASSATSGSSPTQYFGPGTRLLVL.

The chain carries TRBV5-1 and TRBJ1-2, with 9 bases fitting TRBD1. This CDR3 spans 14 amino acids. CDR1 and CDR2 (germline): SGHRS, YFSETQ. The V and J ends lost 4 bases and 1 base, in that order; junction bases with no gene match: 2. The chain's CDR3 is CASSPDRGNYGYTF. The CDR3 DNA reads TGCGCCAGCAGCCCGGACAGGGGTAACTATGGCTACACCTTC.

This chain uses TRBV6-1 with TRBJ2-3; D remains unclear. CDR3 length equals 16 residues. CDR1 MNHNS and CDR2 SASEGT come from the germline V gene. The V end lost 0 bases, the J end lost 8 bases, and 18 bases lay between the germline ends. The chain's CDR3 is CASSEASTPIMRTQYF. CDR3 sequence (DNA): TGTGCCAGCAGTGAAGCGAGCACTCCTATCATGCGTACGCAGTATTTT.

The rearrangement joins TRBV19 to TRBJ1-2; D is undetermined. Germline V gene data show CDR1 as LNHDA and CDR2 as SQIVND (reference sequence). There are 14 residues in the CDR3. Trimming took 5 bases from V and 6 from J, leaving 16 bases between them. For the CDR3, the DNA is TGTGCCAGTAGTGGGCTGACTGGTAGCGATGGCTACACCTTC. This translates into CASSGLTGSDGYTF. The full variable domain, with the rest looked up from reference TRBV19 and TRBJ1-2, is DGGITQSPKYLFRKEGQNVTLSCEQNLNHDAMYWYRQDPGQGLRLIYYSQIVNDFQKGDIAEGYSVSREKKESFPLTVTSAQKNPTAFYLCASSGLTGSDGYTFGSGTRLTVV.

This clone was observed a handful of times. The gene calls are TRBV19 and TRBJ2-1; D unclear. This CDR3 is 18 amino acids long. The germline CDR1 and CDR2 sequences are LNHDA and SQIVND (reference sequence). Trimming took 3 bases from V and 3 from J, leaving 21 bases between them. CDR3 loop: CASSINWLVSQNYNEQFF. CDR3 DNA: TGTGCCAGTAGTATTAATTGGCTAGTATCACAAAACTACAATGAGCAGTTCTTC. The entire variable domain, with the rest obtained from reference TRBV19 and TRBJ2-1, is as follows: DGGITQSPKYLFRKEGQNVTLSCEQNLNHDAMYWYRQDPGQGLRLIYYSQIVNDFQKGDIAEGYSVSREKKESFPLTVTSAQKNPTAFYLCASSINWLVSQNYNEQFFGPGTRLTVL.

Concerning this clone: With only one base between it and a far larger clone, this is likely a read error. The same CDR3 also results from other DNA sequences found in this sample. The CDR3 sequence: CASSLGPNQPQHF. The CDR3 coding sequence is TGTGCCAGCAGCTTAGGGCCCAATCAGCCCCAGCATTTT. V gene TRBV7-6 combines with J gene TRBJ1-5; D gene ambiguous. V was cut by 1 base and J by 3 bases, with 4 bases left in between. Germline loops: CDR1 SGHVS, CDR2 FNYEAQ. This CDR3 spans 13 amino acids. Looking up the rest from reference TRBV7-6 and TRBJ1-5 gives the full variable domain: GAGVSQSPRYKVTKRGQDVALRCDPISGHVSLYWYRQALGQGPEFLTYFNYEAQQDKSGLPNDRFSAERPEGSISTLTIQRTEQRDSAMYRCASSLGPNQPQHFGDGTRLSIL.

The chain combines TRBV5-1 with TRBJ2-3, with TRBD2 identical over 8 bases. Germline V CDR1 and CDR2: SGHRS, YFSETQ. J lost 2 bases, V lost 4 bases, and 9 bases had no gene match. The CDR3 extends over 16 amino acids. The CDR3 DNA sequence: TGCGCCAGCAGCATACGAAGCGGGAGTGCCACAGATACGCAGTATTTT. This translates into CASSIRSGSATDTQYF.

The chain is built from TRBV28 and TRBJ2-5; 7 bases align to TRBD2. The V gene end was trimmed by 5 bases and the J gene end by 5 bases; junction bases not matched to a gene: 20. The germline V gene has CDR1 MDHEN and CDR2 SYDVKM. The CDR3 extends over 18 amino acids. CDR3 sequence reads: CASSRENTGGKRVETQYF. The CDR3 nucleotides read TGTGCCAGCAGTCGGGAAAACACGGGGGGAAAGAGGGTGGAGACCCAGTACTTC. Using reference TRBV28 and TRBJ2-5 for the parts outside the CDR3, the full variable domain is DVKVTQSSRYLVKRTGEKVFLECVQDMDHENMFWYRQDPGLGLRLIYFSYDVKMKEKGDIPEGYSVSREKKERFSLILESASTNQTSMYLCASSRENTGGKRVETQYFGPGTRLLVL.

The V gene is TRBV7-9, the J gene TRBJ1-2; D is undetermined. The V gene's germline CDR1 is SEHNR and CDR2 FQNEAQ (reference sequence). V lost 5 bases, J lost 7 bases, and 11 bases lay in between. The CDR3 is made up of 12 amino acids. This chain's CDR3 is CASSPDEFGYTF. For the CDR3, the DNA is TGTGCCAGCAGCCCGGATGAGTTTGGCTACACCTTC. The full variable domain, in which reference TRBV7-9 and TRBJ1-2 provide the parts outside the CDR3, is DTGVSQNPRHKITKRGQNVTFRCDPISEHNRLYWYRQTLGQGPEFLTYFQNEAQLEKSRLLSDRFSAERPKGSFSTLEIQRTEQGDSAMYLCASSPDEFGYTFGSGTRLTVV.

Concerning this clone: A junction boundary mismatches the germline segment, possibly from a read error. The chain recombines TRBV7-7 with TRBJ2-2; unclear D gene. CDR1 is SSHAT, CDR2 FNYEAQ, per germline (reference sequence). The CDR3 is 14 residues long. CDR3 in DNA: TGTGCTAGCAGCTTTGGCAGGAACACCGGGGAGCTGTTTTTT. The encoded protein is CASSFGRNTGELFF.